This TCR beta chain was retrieved from a study of shared clonotypes between healthy human individuals. Measured with immunoSEQ multiplex PCR; TCRdb has only the in-frame clones, and not every one. This sample has around 720,000 clones; around four fifths occur once, and the top ten carry 1.5% to 2%. The CDR3 loop spans 18 amino acids. In germline, CDR1 is MNHEY, CDR2 SMNVEV (reference sequence). Trimming removed 4 bases from V and 2 bases from J; junction bases left unmatched: 15. A split of CD4+ cells into CD45RA+ naive and CD45RA-negative memory subsets was performed. Sequences were obtained from memory CD4+ T cells sorted from blood. Subset meaning: CD45RA-negative fraction. The chain couples TRBV27 to TRBJ1-2; 8 bases agree with TRBD1. This TCR was sampled from a woman aged 30 to 39 in good health. The CDR3: CASSSYVGGTGSNYGYTF. In DNA form, the CDR3 reads TGTGCCAGCAGTTCCTATGTAGGGGGGACAGGATCAAACTATGGCTACACCTTC.